This TCR beta chain was identified during a study of blood T cells in healthy people across ages. It was with a sample-barcoded 5' primer and a J-beta primer mix that a second PCR of roughly 7 to 12 cycles was run. TCRdb redid the calling of the 5' RACE reads with MiXCR, one entry per CDR3 protein. The sample lists fewer than 600,000 distinct CDR3 sequences, over 25% occurring once. This clonotype was seen a handful of times. The V gene's germline CDR1 is WNHNN and CDR2 SYGVQD (reference sequence). Losses at the gene ends were 2 bases for V and 2 bases for J; bases not matched to a gene: 5. The CDR3 has 15 amino acids. The data were also submitted as part of a second study, on T cells of mothers and their children.

Sequenced material: blood. V and J are TRBV10-1 and TRBJ2-5; TRBD2 agrees at 7 bases. The source is a boy aged 2 to 10 in good health. The CDR3 region has the DNA TGCGCCAGCAGTGAGGGGGCTAGCGGTCAAGAGACCCAGTACTTC. Encoded protein: CASSEGASGQETQYF.